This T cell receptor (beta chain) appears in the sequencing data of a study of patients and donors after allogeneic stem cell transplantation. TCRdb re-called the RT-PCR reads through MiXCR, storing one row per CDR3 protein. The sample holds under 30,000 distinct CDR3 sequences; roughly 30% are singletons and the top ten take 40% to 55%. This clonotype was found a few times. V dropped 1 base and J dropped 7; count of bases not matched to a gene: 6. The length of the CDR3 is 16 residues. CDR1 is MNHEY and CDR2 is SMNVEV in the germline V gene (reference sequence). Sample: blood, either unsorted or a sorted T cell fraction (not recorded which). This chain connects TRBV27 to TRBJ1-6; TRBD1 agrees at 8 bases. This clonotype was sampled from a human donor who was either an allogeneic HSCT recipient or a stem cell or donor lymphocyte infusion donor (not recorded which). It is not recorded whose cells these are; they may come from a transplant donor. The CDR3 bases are TGTGCCAGCAGTTTATGGCTAGGACAGGGCAATTCACCCCTCCACTTT. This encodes CASSLWLGQGNSPLHF.